This TCR beta chain is from a study of T cell responses to AZD1222 COVID-19 vaccine. Comment on this clone: No antigen is known for it.

The study's findings and limits: Along spike, vaccine-associated CD4 TCRs were found throughout, with dominance at 160-218 and 743-854. Repertoires in all cases were sampled only once the peak T cell response had passed. Clonal diversity was possibly underestimated, and the donors were mostly white British, with more females. Nearly half of spike-specific TCRs reportedly target unmutated variant regions.

Data came from immunoSEQ multiplex PCR; TCRdb stores just in-frame clones and leaves some out. The sample contains around 200,000 clones, 88% of which appear only once. This CDR3 spans 13 amino acids. Trimming left V 4 bases short and J 4 bases short, with 11 bases between. This clonotype was sampled from an adult in good health. The V gene is TRBV12-3 or TRBV12-4, the J gene TRBJ2-7, with D perhaps TRBD1 or TRBD2 (5 bases each). This material consisted of peripheral blood, taken on day 0 of AZD1222 vaccination. The CDR3 here is CASSSGTIYEQYF. CDR3 bases: TGTGCCAGCAGTTCCGGGACGATTTACGAGCAGTACTTC.